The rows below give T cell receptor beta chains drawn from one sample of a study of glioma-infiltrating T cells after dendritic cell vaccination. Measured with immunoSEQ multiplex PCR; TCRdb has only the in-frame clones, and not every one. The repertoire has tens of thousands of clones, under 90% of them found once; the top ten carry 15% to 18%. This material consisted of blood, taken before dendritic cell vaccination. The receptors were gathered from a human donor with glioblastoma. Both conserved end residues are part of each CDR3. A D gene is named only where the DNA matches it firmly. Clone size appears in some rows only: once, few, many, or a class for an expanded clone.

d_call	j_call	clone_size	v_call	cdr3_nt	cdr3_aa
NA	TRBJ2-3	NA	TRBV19	TGTGCCAGTGGAGACGGAGGCCTCGCAGATACGCAGTATTTT	CASGDGGLADTQYF
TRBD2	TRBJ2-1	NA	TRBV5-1	TGCGCCAGCAGCGGCTCAGGCGGGAGCTCCTACAATGAGCAGTTCTTC	CASSGSGGSSYNEQFF
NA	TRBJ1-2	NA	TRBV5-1	TGCGCCAGCAGCCAAGAAGCACTATCTAACTATGGCTACACCTTC	CASSQEALSNYGYTF
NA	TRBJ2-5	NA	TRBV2	TGTGCCAGCAATTCACAGGAGACCCAGTACTTC	CASNSQETQYF
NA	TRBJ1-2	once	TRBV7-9	TGTGCCAGCAGCTTCCCAACAGGGTCGGGTACCTTC	CASSFPTGSGTF
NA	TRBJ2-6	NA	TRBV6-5	TGTGCCAGCACCCAGCGGCAGTCCAGGGCCAACGTCCTGACTTTC	CASTQRQSRANVLTF
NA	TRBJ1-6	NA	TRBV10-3	TGTGCCATCAGCGACCTGGCAGGTTATTCACCCCTCCACTTT	CAISDLAGYSPLHF
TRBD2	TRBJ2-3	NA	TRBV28	TGTGCCAGCGTACTTGGGGCGGGACTACCAGATACGCAGTATTTT	CASVLGAGLPDTQYF
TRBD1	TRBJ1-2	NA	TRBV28	TGTGCCAGCAGTACTGAGACAGGGCCCTATGGCTACACCTTC	CASSTETGPYGYTF
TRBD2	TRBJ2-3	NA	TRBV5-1	TGCGCCAGCAGCTTGGGACTAGCGGGGGGGCCCGGCACAGATACGCAGTATTTT	CASSLGLAGGPGTDTQYF
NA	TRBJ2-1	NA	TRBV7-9	TGTGCCAGCAGCTTAAGGACTGACTTCGCGGACAATGAGCAGTTCTTC	CASSLRTDFADNEQFF
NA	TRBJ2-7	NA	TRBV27	TGTGCCAGCAGTTACAGCCACTCCTACGAGCAGTACTTC	CASSYSHSYEQYF
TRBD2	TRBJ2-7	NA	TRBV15	TGTGCCACCAGCAGAGGGGAGGGGCGCTCCTACGAGCAGTACTTC	CATSRGEGRSYEQYF
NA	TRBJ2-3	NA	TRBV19	TGTGCCAGTAGTACCCCGGGGGTCGCTACGCAGTATTTT	CASSTPGVATQYF
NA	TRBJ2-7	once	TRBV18	TGTGCCAGCTCACTAGGAAAGGGGGCCTACGAGCAGTACTTC	CASSLGKGAYEQYF
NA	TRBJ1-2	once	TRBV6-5	TGTGCCAGCAGGGGTAATACAGATAACTATGGCTACACCTTC	CASRGNTDNYGYTF
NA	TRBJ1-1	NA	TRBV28	TGTGCCAGCGGTGGGGGGGTGGGTTACACTGAAGCTTTCTTT	CASGGGVGYTEAFF
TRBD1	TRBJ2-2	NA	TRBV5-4	TGTGCCAGCACCCCAGGGGGCGGCGGGGAGCTGTTTTTT	CASTPGGGGELFF
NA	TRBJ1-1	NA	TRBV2	TGTGCCAGCACCCTTTCAGGGCCTGAAGCTTTCTTT	CASTLSGPEAFF
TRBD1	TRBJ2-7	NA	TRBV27	TGTGCCAGCAGTTCCGGCCCGGGACAGGGGTACTACGAGCAGTACTTC	CASSSGPGQGYYEQYF
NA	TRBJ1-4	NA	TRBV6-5	TGTGCCAGCGAAAAGGGACGGGAGGAAAAACTGTTTTTT	CASEKGREEKLFF
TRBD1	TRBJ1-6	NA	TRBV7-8	TGTGCCAGCAGCTTAGACAGGGGTAATTCACCCCTCCACTTT	CASSLDRGNSPLHF